Given below is one T cell receptor (beta chain) in context. Its antigen remains unidentified. This sample was taken from a study of CD8 T cells in ankylosing spondylitis. Study-level findings and limits: The study looked at matched synovial fluid samples from ankylosing spondylitis patients. Disease-linked clones were reported to be significantly enriched there.

TCRdb independently ran MiXCR on the 5' RACE reads; one entry per CDR3 protein. The data contain under 300,000 distinct CDR3 sequences, approximately 20% of them singletons. The germline CDR1 and CDR2 sequences are ENHRY and SYGVKD. The CDR3 is made up of 15 amino acids. Between the trimmed V and J ends, which lost 6 bases and 5 bases, there was a span of 20 bases. Sequences were obtained from blood, either unsorted or a sorted T cell fraction (not recorded which). The chain has TRBV10-3 and TRBJ2-7, with D unresolved. The receptor was derived from a male donor with ankylosing spondylitis or in good health (not recorded which). Here the CDR3 reads CAISPIELSHDEQYF. CDR3 coding DNA: TGTGCCATCAGCCCGATCGAATTAAGTCATGACGAGCAGTACTTC.